The 23 T cell receptor beta chains below come from one sample, sequenced in a study of blood T cell repertoires in COVID-19. Profiling relied on immunoSEQ multiplex PCR, and the TCRdb table lists in-frame clones only, not all of them. The sample lists 100,000 to 150,000 clones; about 76% were seen once. The sample comprised peripheral blood. The source is a woman aged 60-75 years with active or convalescent COVID-19.

The chain employs TRBV6-6 and TRBJ2-6; 7 bases fit TRBD1. Per germline, CDR1 MNHNY and CDR2 SVGAGI (reference sequence). The CDR3 loop spans 16 amino acids. V lost 2 bases to trimming and J lost 4 bases; unmatched junction nucleotides: 5. The CDR3 loop reads CASSYPTGSGANVLTF. DNA for the CDR3: TGTGCCAGCAGTTACCCGACAGGGTCGGGGGCCAACGTCCTGACTTTC.

CDR3 protein: CASSEAGRGNSPLHF. In nucleotides, the CDR3 is TGTGCCAGCAGTGAAGCGGGCAGGGGAAATTCACCCCTCCACTTT. The chain links TRBV2 to TRBJ1-6, with TRBD1 as a possible D gene (6 bases). Trimming removed 0 bases from V and 7 bases from J, with 10 bases in between. CDR1 is SNHLY and CDR2 is FYNNEI in the germline V gene. This CDR3 spans 15 amino acids.

This chain uses TRBV7-9 with TRBJ2-5; a possible D gene is TRBD1 (5 bases). The V gene's germline CDR1 is SEHNR and CDR2 FQNEAQ (reference sequence). Trimming cost V 5 bases and J 2 bases, with 9 bases left between them. The CDR3 length is 13 residues. The CDR3 nucleotides are TGTGCCAGCAGCCTCCGACAGCAAGAGACCCAGTACTTC. This sequence encodes CASSLRQQETQYF.

This chain connects TRBV5-1 to TRBJ1-1; a possible D gene is TRBD1 (5 bases). The CDR3 has 13 residues. Germline values: CDR1 SGHRS, CDR2 YFSETQ. The ends were cut back, 2 bases at V and 5 bases at J, with 10 bases in the middle. Here the CDR3 reads CASSFAGQTEAFF. The CDR3 nucleotides read TGCGCCAGCAGCTTCGCAGGGCAAACTGAAGCTTTCTTT.

This chain connects TRBV5-1 to TRBJ2-1; D might be TRBD1 (6 bases). The CDR3 is 16 residues long. The V gene lost 1 base and the J gene lost 0 bases, with 11 bases spanning the gap. Per germline, CDR1 SGHRS and CDR2 YFSETQ. The CDR3 nucleotides read TGCGCCAGCAGCTTGCGACAGGCGAGCTCCTACAATGAGCAGTTCTTC. It is translated as CASSLRQASSYNEQFF.

V usage is TRBV15 and J usage is TRBJ1-1, with D possibly TRBD1 on 6 matching bases. This CDR3 is 13 amino acids long. V lost 3 bases, J lost 5 bases, and 10 bases lay in between. Germline loops: CDR1 LNHNV, CDR2 YYDKDF (reference sequence). The CDR3 sequence: CATSRITGTEAFF. The CDR3 DNA follows: TGTGCCACCAGCAGGATTACAGGGACTGAAGCTTTCTTT.

V is TRBV4-1 and J is TRBJ2-1; 7 bases agree with TRBD1. Germline-derived CDR1 and CDR2 are MGHRA and YSYEKL. V gave up 0 bases and J gave up 3 bases; unmatched junction bases: 8. This CDR3 contains 17 residues. DNA of the CDR3: TGCGCCAGCAGCCAAGATCTTCAGGGGGTACTCTACAATGAGCAGTTCTTC. The encoded protein is CASSQDLQGVLYNEQFF.

This rearrangement joins TRBV18 to TRBJ1-2; D is unclear. Trimming took 3 bases from V and 1 from J, leaving 12 bases between them. Germline-derived CDR1 and CDR2 are KGHSH and LQKENI. There are 15 residues in the CDR3. CDR3 bases: TGTGCCAGCTCACCTTTCGATGACAATAACTATGGCTACACCTTC. Its translation: CASSPFDDNNYGYTF.

The J gene is TRBJ1-1, the V gene TRBV7-9, with TRBD1 identical over 7 bases. The junction had 4 bases not matched to a gene; V was cut back by 3 bases and J by 6 bases. The CDR3 is made up of 13 amino acids. Germline V gene sequence: CDR1 SEHNR, CDR2 FQNEAQ (reference sequence). CDR3 sequence (DNA): TGTGCCAGCAGCTTTACAGGGGATGCTGAAGCTTTCTTT. This encodes CASSFTGDAEAFF.

The chain links TRBV10-1 to TRBJ2-5, with 8 bases that match TRBD1. There are 14 residues in the CDR3. CDR1 is WNHNN, CDR2 SYGVQD, per germline (reference sequence). Losses at the gene ends were 4 bases for V and 7 bases for J; bases not matched to a gene: 8. CDR3 region: CASSGGTGLGTQYF. The CDR3 DNA is TGCGCCAGCAGTGGAGGGACAGGATTAGGGACCCAGTACTTC.

This chain uses TRBV28 with TRBJ1-1, with D possibly being TRBD1 (6 bases). CDR3 length: 14 amino acids. V lost 1 base and J lost 4, with 10 bases in between. The germline CDR1 and CDR2 sequences are MDHEN and SYDVKM. CDR3 nucleotide sequence: TGTGCCAGCAGTTTATACAGGGTGGGCACTGAAGCTTTCTTT. The encoded protein is CASSLYRVGTEAFF. Full variable domain (remainder filled in from reference TRBV28 and TRBJ1-1): DVKVTQSSRYLVKRTGEKVFLECVQDMDHENMFWYRQDPGLGLRLIYFSYDVKMKEKGDIPEGYSVSREKKERFSLILESASTNQTSMYLCASSLYRVGTEAFFGQGTRLTVV.

The chain employs TRBV28 and TRBJ1-6; the match to TRBD1 covers 11 bases. The CDR3 runs 15 residues. V gave up 4 bases and J gave up 7 bases; unmatched junction bases: 3. Germline assignment: CDR1 MDHEN and CDR2 SYDVKM. CDR3 in DNA: TGTGCCAGCAGTTCTGGGACAGGGGGGAATTCACCCCTCCACTTT. This gives the protein CASSSGTGGNSPLHF.

This clone was observed once. J is TRBJ2-2 and V is TRBV5-1, with 8 bases that match TRBD2. This CDR3 contains 16 residues. The J segment lost 2 bases and the V segment lost 2 bases, leaving 5 bases of the junction unmatched. CDR1 is SGHRS and CDR2 is YFSETQ in the germline V gene. The CDR3 here is CASSLQLAVNTGELFF. As DNA, the CDR3 is TGCGCCAGCAGCTTACAACTAGCGGTTAACACCGGGGAGCTGTTTTTT.

This chain connects TRBV9 to TRBJ1-1; D call uncertain. The V and J ends lost 4 bases and 4 bases respectively, with 17 bases between them. Looked up from germline, CDR1 is SGDLS and CDR2 is YYNGEE. The CDR3 contains 15 residues. CDR3 in amino acids: CASSPRSGRVTEAFF. For the CDR3, the DNA is TGTGCCAGCAGCCCCCGTTCTGGGAGGGTCACTGAAGCTTTCTTT.

The gene calls are TRBV12-2 and TRBJ2-1; TRBD2 reflects the table's D call only, with no check against the DNA. TRBV12-2 is assigned pseudogene status. The CDR3 is 16 residues long. The CDR3 protein is CAATGESGSGLNEQFF. DNA for the CDR3: TGTGCAGCGACCGGGGAGAGCGGGAGCGGACTCAATGAGCAGTTCTTC.

The rearrangement joins TRBV20-1 to TRBJ1-6, with unresolved D. Looked up from germline, CDR1 is DFQATT and CDR2 is SNEGSKA (reference sequence). This CDR3 spans 14 amino acids. V was trimmed by 3 bases and J by 0 bases, leaving 6 bases between them. The CDR3 sequence: CSASSSSYNSPLHF. CDR3 sequence (DNA): TGCAGTGCTAGTTCCAGCTCCTATAATTCACCCCTCCACTTT.

The rearrangement links TRBV9 to TRBJ2-7, with TRBD2 as a possible D gene (6 bases). CDR3 length: 15 residues. CDR1 is SGDLS and CDR2 is YYNGEE in the germline V gene. V lost 3 bases and J 0 bases, leaving 13 bases between the germline ends. The CDR3 bases are TGTGCCAGCAGCGGCTCTAGCGCCAGCTCCTACGAGCAGTACTTC. This gives the protein CASSGSSASSYEQYF. Drawing the rest from reference TRBV9 and TRBJ2-7, the complete variable domain is DSGVTQTPKHLITATGQRVTLRCSPRSGDLSVYWYQQSLDQGLQFLIQYYNGEERAKGNILERFSAQQFPDLHSELNLSSLELGDSALYFCASSGSSASSYEQYFGPGTRLTVT.

In its sample, this clone was seen once. The chain links TRBV5-1 to TRBJ2-7, with D maybe TRBD2 (5 bases). The CDR3 totals 15 residues. Germline CDR1 SGHRS, CDR2 YFSETQ. Trimming removed 0 bases at V and 7 bases at J, with 17 bases between. CDR3: CASSLVLASSGEQYF. The CDR3 bases are TGCGCCAGCAGCTTGGTGTTGGCTAGCTCCGGGGAGCAGTACTTC. Full variable domain (outside the CDR3, taken from reference TRBV5-1 and TRBJ2-7): KAGVTQTPRYLIKTRGQQVTLSCSPISGHRSVSWYQQTPGQGLQFLFEYFSETQRNKGNFPGRFSGRQFSNSRSEMNVSTLELGDSALYLCASSLVLASSGEQYFGPGTRLTVT.

This clone occurred a few times. V and J are TRBV28 and TRBJ1-3; D not resolved. CDR3 length: 23 residues. V gave up 7 bases and J gave up 2 bases, with 39 bases separating them. Germline V gives CDR1 MDHEN, CDR2 SYDVKM. CDR3 region: CASNSALFGYPDHLSSPGNTIYF. For the CDR3, the DNA is TGTGCCAGCAACTCCGCCTTATTCGGGTACCCAGACCATCTGTCTTCCCCTGGAAACACCATATATTTT. The variable domain in full, with the rest retrieved from reference TRBV28 and TRBJ1-3, is DVKVTQSSRYLVKRTGEKVFLECVQDMDHENMFWYRQDPGLGLRLIYFSYDVKMKEKGDIPEGYSVSREKKERFSLILESASTNQTSMYLCASNSALFGYPDHLSSPGNTIYFGEGSWLTVV.

This clone has only a few counts. The chain recombines TRBV18 with TRBJ1-2, with 10 nucleotides matching TRBD1. V lost 3 bases, J lost 3 bases, and 4 bases stayed unmatched. Germline V gives CDR1 KGHSH, CDR2 LQKENI. The CDR3 has 15 residues. DNA of the CDR3: TGTGCCAGCTCACCGTGGGACAGGGGTGACTATGGCTACACCTTC. Encoded protein: CASSPWDRGDYGYTF.

This clone was detected once. J is TRBJ1-1 and V is TRBV20-1; D unclear. The CDR3 sequence is 13 residues long. The V gene's germline CDR1 is DFQATT and CDR2 SNEGSKA (reference sequence). V was cut by 5 bases and J by 1 base, with 11 bases left in between. As DNA, the CDR3 is TGCAGTGCTGGTGGACTACAGAACACTGAAGCTTTCTTT. Its translation: CSAGGLQNTEAFF.

The rearrangement uses TRBV7-2 and TRBJ1-5; D gene ambiguous. Trimming took off 5 bases at V and 2 bases at J, with 4 bases between the two ends. Germline lookup yields CDR1 SGHTA and CDR2 FQGNSA. The CDR3 is 12 residues long. CDR3 sequence: CASSLGNQPQHF. CDR3 bases: TGTGCCAGCAGCCTCGGCAATCAGCCCCAGCATTTT.

The chain is built from TRBV19 and TRBJ2-1; a possible D gene is TRBD2 (6 bases). With 3 bases removed from V and 0 bases from J, the gap between germline ends came to 12 bases. The CDR3 is 16 residues long. Per germline, CDR1 LNHDA and CDR2 SQIVND (reference sequence). The CDR3 protein is CASSIYGSLSYNEQFF. CDR3 bases: TGTGCCAGTAGTATTTACGGGAGCCTCTCCTACAATGAGCAGTTCTTC.